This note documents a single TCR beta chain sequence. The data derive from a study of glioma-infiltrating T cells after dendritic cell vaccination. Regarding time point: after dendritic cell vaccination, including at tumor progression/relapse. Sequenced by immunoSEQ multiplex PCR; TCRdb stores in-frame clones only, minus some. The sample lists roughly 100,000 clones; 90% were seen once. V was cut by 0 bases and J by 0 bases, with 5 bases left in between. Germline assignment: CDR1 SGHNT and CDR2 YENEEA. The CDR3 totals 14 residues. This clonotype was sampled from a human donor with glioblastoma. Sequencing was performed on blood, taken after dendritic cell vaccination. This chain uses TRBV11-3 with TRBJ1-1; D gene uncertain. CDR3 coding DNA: TGTGCCAGCAGCTTAGATGCGGTGAACACTGAAGCTTTCTTT. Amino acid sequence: CASSLDAVNTEAFF.